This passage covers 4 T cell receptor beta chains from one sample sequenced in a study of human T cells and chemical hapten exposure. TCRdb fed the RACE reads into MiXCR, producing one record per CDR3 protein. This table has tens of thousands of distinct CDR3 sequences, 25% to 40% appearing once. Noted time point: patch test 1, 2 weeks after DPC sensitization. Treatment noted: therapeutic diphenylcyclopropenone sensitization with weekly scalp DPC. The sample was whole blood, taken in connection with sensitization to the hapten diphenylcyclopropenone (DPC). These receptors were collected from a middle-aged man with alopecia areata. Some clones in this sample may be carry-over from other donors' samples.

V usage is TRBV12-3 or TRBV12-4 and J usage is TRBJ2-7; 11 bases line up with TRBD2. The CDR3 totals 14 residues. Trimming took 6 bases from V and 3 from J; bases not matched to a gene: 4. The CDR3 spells CASSGLAGHYEQYF. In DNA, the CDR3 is TGTGCCAGCAGCGGACTAGCGGGTCACTACGAGCAGTACTTC.

The CDR3 spells CATSIGTGRNEQFF. The CDR3, as DNA: TGTGCCACCAGCATCGGGACAGGGCGCAATGAGCAGTTCTTC. This sequence joins TRBV15 and TRBJ2-1; TRBD1 aligns across 9 bases. With 4 bases clipped from V and 6 bases from J, the junction kept 4 bases outside the gene matches. The length of the CDR3 is 14 residues. In germline, CDR1 is LNHNV, CDR2 YYDKDF (reference sequence).

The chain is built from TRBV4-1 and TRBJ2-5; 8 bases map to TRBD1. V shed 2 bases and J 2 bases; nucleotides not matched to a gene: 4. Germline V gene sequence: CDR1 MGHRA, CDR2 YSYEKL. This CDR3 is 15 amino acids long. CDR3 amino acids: CASSQWGQDQETQYF. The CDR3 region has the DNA TGCGCCAGCAGCCAATGGGGACAGGATCAAGAGACCCAGTACTTC.

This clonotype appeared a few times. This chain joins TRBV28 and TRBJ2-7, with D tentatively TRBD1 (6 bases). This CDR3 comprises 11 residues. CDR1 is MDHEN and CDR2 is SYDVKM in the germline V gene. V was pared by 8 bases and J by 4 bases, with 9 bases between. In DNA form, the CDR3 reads TGTGCCAGCCAAGGACAGTACGAGCAGTACTTC. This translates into CASQGQYEQYF.